This TCR beta chain derives from a study of tumor-infiltrating lymphocytes in primary liver carcinoma. Using a constant-region primer together with ProtoScript II reverse transcriptase, TCR beta cDNA was made from around 0.55 ug of total RNA. The TCR beta library was amplified through three nested multiplex PCR rounds in a modified ARM-PCR procedure. TRBV1-TRBV30 forward primers paired with a C-beta reverse primer were used in the first two PCR rounds, which ran roughly 11 cycles each. TCRdb passed the multiplex PCR reads through MiXCR, listing each CDR3 protein once. Here the sample spans 85,000 to 100,000 distinct CDR3 sequences, around 70% being singletons. Joint extraction of RNA and DNA used roughly 19-31 mg of bulk tissue that was unsorted. This clonotype rates as medium-sized. This CDR3 region has 18 residues. Trimming at V came to 0 bases and at J to 2 bases, leaving 9 bases not matched to a gene. From germline, CDR1 is MNHNY and CDR2 SVGAGI (reference sequence).

This sequence originates from a man aged 40-49 years with primary liver carcinoma and hepatitis B virus infection. The chain carries TRBV6-6 and TRBJ2-1; 8 bases agree with TRBD2. The sample consisted of tumor-adjacent normal liver tissue. CDR3 region: CASSYSAIAGRAYNEQFF. The CDR3 region has the DNA TGTGCCAGCAGTTACTCCGCTATAGCGGGAAGGGCCTACAATGAGCAGTTCTTC.